The T cell receptor (beta chain) described here comes from a study of blood T cell repertoires in COVID-19. Overall study context: There were acute and convalescent COVID-19 samples, and they came from the United States, Italy and Spain. Sources were T cells, B-cell-depleted T cells, or PBMCs; the material itself was cDNA or gDNA.

Germline CDR1 and CDR2: SGHTA and FQGNSA. This CDR3 is built from 17 residues. V lost 4 bases and J lost 4; bases outside the gene matches: 12. This clone was seen a single time. In the source study's methods: Cell counts per sample came from amplifying reference gene primers. Generated by immunoSEQ multiplex PCR, the TCRdb table keeps only in-frame clones and is missing some. Clone size and the V and J calls come from that table; the DNA yielded D and trimming. The profile covers about 83,000 clones, with 87% appearing a single time and about 3% taken by the ten largest. This clonotype was sampled from a woman aged 50 to 65 with active or convalescent COVID-19. The J gene is TRBJ2-5, the V gene TRBV7-2, with 10 bases fitting TRBD2. The material sequenced was peripheral blood. The CDR3 bases are TGTGCCAGCAGCTCCACGCAGCGGGGGGGCCTTAGAGAGACCCAGTACTTC. This translates into CASSSTQRGGLRETQYF.